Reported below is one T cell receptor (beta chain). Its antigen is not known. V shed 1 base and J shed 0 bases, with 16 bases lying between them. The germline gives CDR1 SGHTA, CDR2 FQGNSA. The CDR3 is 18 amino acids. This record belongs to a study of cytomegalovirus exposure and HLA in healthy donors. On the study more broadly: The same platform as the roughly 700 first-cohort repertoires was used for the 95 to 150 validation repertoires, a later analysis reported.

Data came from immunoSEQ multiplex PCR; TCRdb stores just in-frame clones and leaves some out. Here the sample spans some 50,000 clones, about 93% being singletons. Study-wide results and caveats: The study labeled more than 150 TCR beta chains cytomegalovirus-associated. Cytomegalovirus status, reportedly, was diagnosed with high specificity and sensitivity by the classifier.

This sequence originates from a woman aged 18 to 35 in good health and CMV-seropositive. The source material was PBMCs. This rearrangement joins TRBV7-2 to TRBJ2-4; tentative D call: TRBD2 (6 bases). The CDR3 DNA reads TGTGCCAGCAGCTTAGAATGGAAGGGCGGGGTAGCCAAAAACATTCAGTACTTC. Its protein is CASSLEWKGGVAKNIQYF.